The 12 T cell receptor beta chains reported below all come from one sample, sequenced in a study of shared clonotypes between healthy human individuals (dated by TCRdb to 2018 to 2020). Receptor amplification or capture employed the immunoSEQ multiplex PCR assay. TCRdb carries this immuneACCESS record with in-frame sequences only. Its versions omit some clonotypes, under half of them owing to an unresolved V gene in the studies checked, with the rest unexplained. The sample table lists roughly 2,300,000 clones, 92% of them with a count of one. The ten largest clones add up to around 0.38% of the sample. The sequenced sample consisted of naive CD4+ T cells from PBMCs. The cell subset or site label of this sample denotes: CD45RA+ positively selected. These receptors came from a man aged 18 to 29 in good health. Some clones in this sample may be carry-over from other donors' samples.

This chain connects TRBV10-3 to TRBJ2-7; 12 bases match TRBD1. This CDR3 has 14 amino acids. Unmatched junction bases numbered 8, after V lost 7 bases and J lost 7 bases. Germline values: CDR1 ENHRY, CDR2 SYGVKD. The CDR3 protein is CAIKAGQGAWEQYF. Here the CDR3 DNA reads TGTGCCATCAAGGCGGGACAGGGGGCGTGGGAGCAGTACTTC.

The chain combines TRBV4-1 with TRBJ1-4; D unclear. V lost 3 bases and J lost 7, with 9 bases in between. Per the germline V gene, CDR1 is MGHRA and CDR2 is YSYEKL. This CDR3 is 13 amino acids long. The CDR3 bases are TGCGCCAGCAGCCAGGGGTATCTTGAAAAACTGTTTTTT. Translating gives CASSQGYLEKLFF.

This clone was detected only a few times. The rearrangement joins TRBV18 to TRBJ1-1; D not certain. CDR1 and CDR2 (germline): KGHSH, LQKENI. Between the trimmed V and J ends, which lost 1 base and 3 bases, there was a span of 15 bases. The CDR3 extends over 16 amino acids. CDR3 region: CASSPLGPQRDTEAFF. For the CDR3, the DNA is TGTGCCAGCTCACCACTTGGTCCGCAAAGGGACACTGAAGCTTTCTTT. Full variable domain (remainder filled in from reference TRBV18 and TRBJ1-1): NAGVMQNPRHLVRRRGQEARLRCSPMKGHSHVYWYRQLPEEGLKFMVYLQKENIIDESGMPKERFSAEFPKEGPSILRIQQVVRGDSAAYFCASSPLGPQRDTEAFFGQGTRLTVV.

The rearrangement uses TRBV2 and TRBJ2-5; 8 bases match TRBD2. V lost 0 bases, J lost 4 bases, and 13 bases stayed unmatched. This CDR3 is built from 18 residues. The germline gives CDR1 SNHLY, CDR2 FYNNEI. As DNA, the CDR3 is TGTGCCAGCAGTGAAGCCTGGCTAGCGGGTAGGGGCGTAGAGACCCAGTACTTC. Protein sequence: CASSEAWLAGRGVETQYF.

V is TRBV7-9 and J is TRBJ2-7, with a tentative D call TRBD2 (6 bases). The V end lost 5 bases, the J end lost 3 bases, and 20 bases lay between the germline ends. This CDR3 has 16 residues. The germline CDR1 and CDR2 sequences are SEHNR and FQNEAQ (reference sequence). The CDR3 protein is CASSPNWDLTSYEQYF. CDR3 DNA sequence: TGTGCCAGCAGCCCAAATTGGGATTTGACTAGCTACGAGCAGTACTTC.

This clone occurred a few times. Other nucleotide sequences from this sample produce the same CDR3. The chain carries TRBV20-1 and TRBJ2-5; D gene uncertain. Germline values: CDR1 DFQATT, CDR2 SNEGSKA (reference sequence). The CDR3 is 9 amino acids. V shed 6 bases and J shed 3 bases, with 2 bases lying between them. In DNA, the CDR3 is TGCAGTGCCAAAGAGACCCAGTACTTC. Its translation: CSAKETQYF.

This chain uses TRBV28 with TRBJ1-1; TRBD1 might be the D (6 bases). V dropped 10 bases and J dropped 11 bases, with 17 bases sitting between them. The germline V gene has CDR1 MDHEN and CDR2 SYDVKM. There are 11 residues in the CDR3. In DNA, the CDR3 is TGTGCCATCTCGAGGGGGGGTGAGGCTTTCTTT. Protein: CAISRGGEAFF.

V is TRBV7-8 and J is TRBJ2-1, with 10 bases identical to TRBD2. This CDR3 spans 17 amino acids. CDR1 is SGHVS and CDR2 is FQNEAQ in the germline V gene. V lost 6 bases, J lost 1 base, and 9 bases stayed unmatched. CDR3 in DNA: TGTGCCAGCAGGCTTCAGCGGGAGGGCCGATCCTACAATGAGCAGTTCTTC. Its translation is CASRLQREGRSYNEQFF.

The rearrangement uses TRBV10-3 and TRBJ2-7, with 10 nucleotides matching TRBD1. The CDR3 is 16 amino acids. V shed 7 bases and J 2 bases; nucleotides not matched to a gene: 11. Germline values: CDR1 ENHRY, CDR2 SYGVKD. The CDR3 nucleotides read TGTGCCATCACAACACCACAGGGACAGGGGCCCTACGAGCAGTACTTC. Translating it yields CAITTPQGQGPYEQYF.

The CDR3 spells CASSLSSRNTGELFF. The CDR3 bases are TGCGCCAGCAGCTTGTCGTCTAGGAACACCGGGGAGCTGTTTTTT. The chain couples TRBV5-1 to TRBJ2-2; D not resolved. V was trimmed by 1 base and J by 1 base, leaving 8 bases between them. The CDR3 is made up of 15 amino acids. Germline V lookup: CDR1 SGHRS, CDR2 YFSETQ. The full variable domain, its missing parts supplied by reference TRBV5-1 and TRBJ2-2, is KAGVTQTPRYLIKTRGQQVTLSCSPISGHRSVSWYQQTPGQGLQFLFEYFSETQRNKGNFPGRFSGRQFSNSRSEMNVSTLELGDSALYLCASSLSSRNTGELFFGEGSRLTVL.

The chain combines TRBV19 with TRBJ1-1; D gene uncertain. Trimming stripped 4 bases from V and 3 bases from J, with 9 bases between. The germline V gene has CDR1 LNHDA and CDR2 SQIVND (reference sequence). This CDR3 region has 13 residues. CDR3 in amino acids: CASSKNRDTEAFF. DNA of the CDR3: TGTGCCAGTAGTAAAAACCGGGACACTGAAGCTTTCTTT.

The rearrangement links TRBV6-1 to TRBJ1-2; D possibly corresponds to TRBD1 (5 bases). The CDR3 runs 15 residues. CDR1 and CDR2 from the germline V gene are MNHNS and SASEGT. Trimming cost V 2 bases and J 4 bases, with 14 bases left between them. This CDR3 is CASSERWGGSYGYTF. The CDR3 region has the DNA TGTGCCAGCAGTGAAAGGTGGGGGGGGAGCTATGGCTACACCTTC.